This TCR beta chain was identified during a study of T-cell reconstitution after alpha-beta-depleted transplantation in children. General study results and limits: Hyperexpanded clones declined; after one year, newly produced T cells mostly supplied diversity.

This clonotype was detected many times. Its antigen is still unknown. This sample's TCRbeta library carried unique molecular identifier barcodes. Via MiXCR, TCRdb re-called the PCR reads, giving one row per CDR3 protein. The sample has nearly 9,500 distinct CDR3 sequences; roughly 13% are singletons. V was cut by 1 base and J by 8 bases, with 14 bases left in between. Per the germline V gene, CDR1 is SGHDN and CDR2 is FVKESK. The CDR3 spans 14 residues. This sequence originates from a male patient younger than 18 who had a stem cell transplant for acute lymphoblastic leukemia, so the T cells may come from the graft donor. V and J are TRBV14 and TRBJ1-1; D is uncertain. The specimen was PBMCs, mostly from graft donor cells, collected 60 days after TCRalphabeta/CD19-depleted stem cell transplant. In DNA form, the CDR3 reads TGTGCCAGCAGCCAAGGGGCGCGGATCGCGGAAGCTTTCTTT. This encodes CASSQGARIAEAFF.